The 20 T cell receptor beta chains presented below share a single source sample, sequenced in a study of T cell changes during pregnancy in multiple sclerosis (dated by TCRdb to between 2017 and 2020). The method behind the library was the immunoSEQ multiplex PCR assay. Here the immuneACCESS table is served through TCRdb, limited to in-frame sequences with V and J called. Missing clones are a known gap in these copies; in checked studies unresolved V genes cover under half, and the rest lacks a known reason. For this sample the table gives about 40,000 clones, of which 89% were detected only once. The ten most abundant clones make up roughly 0.5% of the sample. Specimen: CD4+ T cells from peripheral blood mononuclear cells, collected in the first trimester of pregnancy. These receptors all come from a female donor with multiple sclerosis, enrolled in a pregnancy study.

This clone was seen only a few times. The rearrangement links TRBV2 to TRBJ1-1; 8 bases line up with TRBD1. CDR1 and CDR2 from the germline V gene are SNHLY and FYNNEI. V lost 5 bases to trimming and J lost 0 bases; unmatched junction nucleotides: 2. The length of the CDR3 is 14 residues. The CDR3 protein is CASSQQGVNTEAFF. The CDR3 coding sequence is TGTGCCAGCAGTCAACAGGGGGTGAACACTGAAGCTTTCTTT.

V usage is TRBV10-2 and J usage is TRBJ2-7, with D possibly TRBD2 on 6 matching bases. Looked up from germline, CDR1 is WSHSY and CDR2 is SAAADI. CDR3 size: 14 residues. Trimming pared 4 bases from V and 5 bases from J, leaving 15 bases between. The CDR3 loop is CASSGGLEIHEQYF. CDR3 DNA sequence: TGCGCCAGCAGTGGGGGACTTGAGATTCACGAGCAGTACTTC.

The chain carries TRBV5-1 and TRBJ1-2; D call uncertain. This CDR3 is built from 15 residues. V was clipped by 2 bases and J by 3 bases, with 14 bases between them. Germline V gene sequence: CDR1 SGHRS, CDR2 YFSETQ. The DNA for the CDR3 is TGCGCCAGCAGCTTTGAGACCCCGGCGGACTATGGCTACACCTTC. Translating it yields CASSFETPADYGYTF.

The chain joins TRBV5-1 to TRBJ2-7; D unclear. The V gene's germline CDR1 is SGHRS and CDR2 YFSETQ. Between the trimmed V and J ends, which lost 5 bases and 2 bases, there was a span of 17 bases. CDR3 length equals 15 residues. The CDR3, as DNA: TGCGCCAGCAGACCCCACCCACAGAGAACCTACGAGCAGTACTTC. Translation gives CASRPHPQRTYEQYF.

This clone turned up a few times. The chain joins TRBV18 to TRBJ2-7; D gene unclear. V was cut by 2 bases and J by 1 base, with 6 bases left in between. CDR3 size: 13 residues. CDR1 and CDR2 (germline): KGHSH, LQKENI. In nucleotides, the CDR3 is TGTGCCAGCTCACCAGCGGATTCCTACGAGCAGTACTTC. This encodes CASSPADSYEQYF.

V usage is TRBV19 and J usage is TRBJ2-3; TRBD1 matches 12 bases. Germline assignment: CDR1 LNHDA and CDR2 SQIVND (reference sequence). J lost 4 bases, V lost 7 bases, and 6 bases had no gene match. This CDR3 comprises 15 residues. The CDR3 sequence is CASTGDRGHSDTQYF. The CDR3 DNA reads TGTGCCAGTACCGGGGACAGGGGGCATTCAGATACGCAGTATTTT.

The V gene is TRBV29-1, the J gene TRBJ2-5; weak D call: TRBD2 (6 bases). Germline V gene data show CDR1 as SQVTM and CDR2 as ANQGSEA. Trimming took off 8 bases at V and 2 bases at J, with 12 bases between the two ends. This CDR3 is 12 amino acids long. The CDR3 sequence is CSLSSEQETQYF. In nucleotides, the CDR3 is TGCAGCTTATCTAGCGAACAAGAGACCCAGTACTTC.

The chain couples TRBV18 to TRBJ1-5, with 7 nucleotides matching TRBD1. CDR1 and CDR2 (germline): KGHSH, LQKENI. This CDR3 spans 14 amino acids. The trim removed 4 bases at V and 4 bases at J, leaving 4 bases unmatched. The CDR3 DNA follows: TGTGCCAGCTCACAAGGGACAGCTAATCAGCCCCAGCATTTT. Encoded protein: CASSQGTANQPQHF. Combining the CDR3 with reference TRBV18 and TRBJ1-5 gives the whole variable domain NAGVMQNPRHLVRRRGQEARLRCSPMKGHSHVYWYRQLPEEGLKFMVYLQKENIIDESGMPKERFSAEFPKEGPSILRIQQVVRGDSAAYFCASSQGTANQPQHFGDGTRLSIL.

The V gene is TRBV9, the J gene TRBJ2-6, with a weak D call TRBD1 (5 bases). V lost 5 bases, J lost 2 bases, and 8 bases lay in between. The length of the CDR3 is 14 residues. Germline lookup yields CDR1 SGDLS and CDR2 YYNGEE. The CDR3 DNA follows: TGTGCCAGCAGTAGGGGCGCTGGGGCCAACGTCCTGACTTTC. Protein sequence: CASSRGAGANVLTF.

The rearrangement joins TRBV7-9 to TRBJ2-2; D possibly corresponds to TRBD2 (6 bases). This CDR3 region has 16 residues. V was clipped by 0 bases and J by 1 base, with 9 bases between them. CDR1 SEHNR and CDR2 FQNEAQ come from the germline V gene (reference sequence). The CDR3 region is CASSLAPGLNTGELFF. The DNA for the CDR3 is TGTGCCAGCAGCTTAGCCCCGGGACTGAACACCGGGGAGCTGTTTTTT.

V is TRBV30 and J is TRBJ2-7; TRBD1 matches at 11 bases. Germline trimming cut 2 bases from V and 3 bases from J; bases unmatched to any gene: 12. CDR3 length: 17 residues. Germline CDR1 is GTSNPN and CDR2 is SVGIG (reference sequence). The CDR3 loop reads CAWSIPLGQGDFYEQYF. The CDR3 nucleotides read TGTGCCTGGAGTATCCCCTTGGGACAGGGGGATTTCTACGAGCAGTACTTC.

This clone was picked up one time. The genes are TRBV11-3 and TRBJ1-1, with D perhaps matching TRBD1 (5 bases). This CDR3 comprises 15 residues. Trimming cost V 6 bases and J 1 base, with 15 bases left between them. Germline-derived CDR1 and CDR2 are SGHNT and YENEEA. CDR3 amino acids: CASSSRTGGNTEAFF. Here the CDR3 DNA reads TGTGCCAGCAGTTCCAGAACCGGGGGGAACACTGAAGCTTTCTTT.

The chain joins TRBV7-3 to TRBJ1-5; weak D call: TRBD1 (5 bases). The CDR3 consists of 13 residues. The V and J ends lost 5 bases and 4 bases respectively, with 9 bases between them. CDR1 and CDR2 (germline): SGHTA, FQGTGA. CDR3: CASSPGSNQPQHF. Written as DNA, the CDR3 is TGTGCCAGCAGCCCAGGGTCGAATCAGCCCCAGCATTTT.

The V and J genes are TRBV18 and TRBJ1-1, with TRBD1 identical over 7 bases. V was pared by 4 bases and J by 6 bases, with 5 bases of the junction left unmatched. The germline CDR1 and CDR2 sequences are KGHSH and LQKENI. CDR3 length: 13 residues. This chain's CDR3 is CASSQGAGAEAFF. DNA for the CDR3: TGTGCCAGCTCACAGGGGGCGGGCGCTGAAGCTTTCTTT.

This chain joins TRBV4-2 and TRBJ2-7; 7 bases agree with TRBD2. CDR1 is LGHNA, CDR2 YNFKEQ, per germline. Unmatched junction bases numbered 5, after V lost 0 bases and J lost 3 bases. CDR3 size: 15 residues. CDR3 sequence reads: CASSQDDGGGYEQYF. The CDR3, as DNA: TGTGCCAGCAGCCAAGATGATGGCGGGGGCTACGAGCAGTACTTC.

This chain joins TRBV6-1 and TRBJ2-7, with 8 bases lining up with TRBD1. V lost 4 bases, J lost 3 bases, and 5 bases stayed unmatched. Germline lookup yields CDR1 MNHNS and CDR2 SASEGT. The CDR3 has 14 residues. The CDR3 nucleotides read TGTGCCAGCAGTGTCCAAACAGGGGGCTACGAGCAGTACTTC. This gives the protein CASSVQTGGYEQYF.

The J gene is TRBJ1-2, the V gene TRBV2; TRBD1 might be the D (5 bases). V was trimmed by 1 base and J by 5 bases, leaving 8 bases between them. This CDR3 is 13 amino acids long. Germline CDR1 and CDR2: SNHLY and FYNNEI. The CDR3 reads CASSEGQTYGYTF. As DNA, the CDR3 is TGTGCCAGCAGTGAAGGACAGACGTATGGCTACACCTTC. The whole variable domain, remainder taken from reference TRBV2 and TRBJ1-2, is EPEVTQTPSHQVTQMGQEVILRCVPISNHLYFYWYRQILGQKVEFLVSFYNNEISEKSEIFDDQFSVERPDGSNFTLKIRSTKLEDSAMYFCASSEGQTYGYTFGSGTRLTVV.

V usage is TRBV10-2 and J usage is TRBJ1-3; 7 bases align to TRBD1. Unmatched junction bases numbered 2, after V lost 0 bases and J lost 0 bases. The CDR3 sequence is 16 residues long. CDR1 is WSHSY and CDR2 is SAAADI in the germline V gene. The CDR3 nucleotides are TGCGCCAGCAGTGAGTCGGGACAGTACTCTGGAAACACCATATATTTT. Translated: CASSESGQYSGNTIYF.

This clone came up once. The chain links TRBV5-1 to TRBJ2-5, with 8 bases aligning to TRBD1. The ends lost 4 bases at V and 1 base at J; junction bases unmatched: 6. CDR3 length equals 15 residues. CDR1 and CDR2 from the germline V gene are SGHRS and YFSETQ. CDR3 nucleotide sequence: TGCGCCAGCAGCCCAGGACAGGGTCCCCAAGAGACCCAGTACTTC. Residues: CASSPGQGPQETQYF. Together with reference TRBV5-1 and TRBJ2-5, the CDR3 gives the full variable domain: KAGVTQTPRYLIKTRGQQVTLSCSPISGHRSVSWYQQTPGQGLQFLFEYFSETQRNKGNFPGRFSGRQFSNSRSEMNVSTLELGDSALYLCASSPGQGPQETQYFGPGTRLLVL.

J is TRBJ1-5 and V is TRBV7-2, with TRBD1 matching 8 bases. V lost 4 bases, J lost 6 bases, and 5 bases stayed unmatched. The CDR3 is 14 residues long. The V gene's germline CDR1 is SGHTA and CDR2 FQGNSA. CDR3 residues: CASSYDRGVQPQHF. In nucleotides, the CDR3 is TGTGCCAGCAGCTATGACAGGGGTGTTCAGCCCCAGCATTTT.